The clone carrying this T cell receptor (beta chain) has just a few counts. As yet, its antigen is unknown. The source of the sample is a study of T cell repertoires in cytomegalovirus infection. Study-level information: From public TCR beta signatures came an indication of both CMV infection and matching HLA type. Study results and limitations: The ex vivo response was dominated by HLA-C-restricted CMV-specific TCR beta clonotypes. Cumulative public TCR beta family frequency identified carriers of CMV plus the relevant HLA.

This CDR3 is 12 amino acids long. V dropped 3 bases and J dropped 4 bases, with 3 bases sitting between them. TCRdb called the reads again in MiXCR, with one record for every CDR3 protein. The repertoire holds about 46,000 distinct CDR3 sequences, with roughly 22% as singletons. Sequenced material: PBMCs, sequenced either directly or after in vitro stimulation (not recorded which). The sequence was collected from a human donor in good health (CMV status not recorded). Some clones in this sample may be carry-over from other donors' samples. The chain is built from TRBV12-3 or TRBV12-4 and TRBJ1-4; no clear D gene. The DNA of the CDR3 is TGTGCCAGCAGTTTGGATAATGAAAAACTGTTTTTT. Residues: CASSLDNEKLFF.